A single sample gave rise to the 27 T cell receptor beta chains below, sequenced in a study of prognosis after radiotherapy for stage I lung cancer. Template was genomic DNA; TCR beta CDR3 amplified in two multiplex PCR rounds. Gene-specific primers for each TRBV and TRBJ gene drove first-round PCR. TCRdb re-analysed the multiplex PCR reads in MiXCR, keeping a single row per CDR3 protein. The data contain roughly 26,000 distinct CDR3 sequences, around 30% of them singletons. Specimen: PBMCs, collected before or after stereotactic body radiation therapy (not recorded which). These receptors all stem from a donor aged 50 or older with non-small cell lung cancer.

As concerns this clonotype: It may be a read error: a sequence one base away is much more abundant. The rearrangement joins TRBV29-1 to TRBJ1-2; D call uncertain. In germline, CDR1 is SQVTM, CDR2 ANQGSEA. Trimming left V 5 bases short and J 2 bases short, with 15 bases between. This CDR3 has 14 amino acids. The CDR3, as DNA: TGCAGCGTTCATAGTCGGGCAGTGAACTATGGCTACACCTTC. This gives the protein CSVHSRAVNYGYTF.

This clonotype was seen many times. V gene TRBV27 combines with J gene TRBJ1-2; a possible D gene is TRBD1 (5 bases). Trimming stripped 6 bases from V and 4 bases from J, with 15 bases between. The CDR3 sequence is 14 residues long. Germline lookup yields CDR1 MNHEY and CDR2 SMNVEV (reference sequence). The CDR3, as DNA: TGTGCCAGCAGGGCAACCCCGGGGGGCTATGGCTACACCTTC. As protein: CASRATPGGYGYTF.

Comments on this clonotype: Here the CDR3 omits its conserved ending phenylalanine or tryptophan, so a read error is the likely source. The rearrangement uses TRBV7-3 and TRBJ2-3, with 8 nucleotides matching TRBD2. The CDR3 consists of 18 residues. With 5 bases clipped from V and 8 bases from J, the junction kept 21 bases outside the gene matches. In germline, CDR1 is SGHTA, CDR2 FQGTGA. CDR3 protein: CASSPAAGLSGGPGTQYL. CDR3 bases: TGTGCCAGCAGCCCCGCTGCGGGACTATCGGGGGGGCCGGGTACGCAGTATCTT.

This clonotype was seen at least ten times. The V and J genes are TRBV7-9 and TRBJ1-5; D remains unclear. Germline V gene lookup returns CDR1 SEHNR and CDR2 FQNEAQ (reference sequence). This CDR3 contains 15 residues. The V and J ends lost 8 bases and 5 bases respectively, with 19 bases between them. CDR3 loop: CASHRISLGYQPQHF. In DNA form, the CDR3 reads TGTGCCAGCCATCGGATTAGTTTGGGATATCAGCCCCAGCATTTT.

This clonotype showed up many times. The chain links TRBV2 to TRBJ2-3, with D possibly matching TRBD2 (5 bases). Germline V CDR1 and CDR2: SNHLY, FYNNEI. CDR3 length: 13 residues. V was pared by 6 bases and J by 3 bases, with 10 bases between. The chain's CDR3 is CASRLDLTDTQYF. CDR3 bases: TGTGCCAGCAGACTAGATTTAACAGATACGCAGTATTTT.

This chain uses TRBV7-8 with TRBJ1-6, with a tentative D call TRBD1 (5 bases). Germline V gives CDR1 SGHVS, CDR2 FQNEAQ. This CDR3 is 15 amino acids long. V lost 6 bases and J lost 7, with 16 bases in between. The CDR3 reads CASRAPGVPNSPLHF. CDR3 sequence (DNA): TGTGCCAGCAGGGCCCCGGGGGTCCCCAATTCACCCCTCCACTTT.

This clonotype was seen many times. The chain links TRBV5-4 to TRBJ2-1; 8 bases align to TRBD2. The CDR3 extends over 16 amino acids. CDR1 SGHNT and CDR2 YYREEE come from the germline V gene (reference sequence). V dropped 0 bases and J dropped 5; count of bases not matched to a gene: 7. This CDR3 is CASSLGVAGLHNEQFF. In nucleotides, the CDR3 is TGTGCCAGCAGCTTGGGGGTAGCGGGATTGCACAATGAGCAGTTCTTC.

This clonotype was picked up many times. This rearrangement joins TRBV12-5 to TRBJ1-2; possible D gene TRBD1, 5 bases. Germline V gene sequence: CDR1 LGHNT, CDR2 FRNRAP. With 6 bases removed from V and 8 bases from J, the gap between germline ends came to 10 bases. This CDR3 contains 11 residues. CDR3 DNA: TGTGCTAGTGGGACGGGGCAAGGCTACACCTTC. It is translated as CASGTGQGYTF. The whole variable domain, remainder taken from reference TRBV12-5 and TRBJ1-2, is DARVTQTPRHKVTEMGQEVTMRCQPILGHNTVFWYRQTMMQGLELLAYFRNRAPLDDSGMPKDRFSAEMPDATLATLKIQPSEPRDSAVYFCASGTGQGYTFGSGTRLTVV.

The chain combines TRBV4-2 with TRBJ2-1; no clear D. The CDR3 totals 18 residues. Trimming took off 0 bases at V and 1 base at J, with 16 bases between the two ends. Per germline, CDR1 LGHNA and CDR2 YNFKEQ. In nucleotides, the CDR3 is TGTGCCAGCAGCCAAGATTTAAGGCAGCCCGGTTCCTACAATGAGCAGTTCTTC. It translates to CASSQDLRQPGSYNEQFF.

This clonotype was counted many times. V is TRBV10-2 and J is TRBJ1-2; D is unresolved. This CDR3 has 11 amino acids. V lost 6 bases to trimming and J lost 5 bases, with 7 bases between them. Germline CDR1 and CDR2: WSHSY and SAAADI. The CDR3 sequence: CASRVGYGYTF. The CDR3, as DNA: TGCGCCAGCAGGGTAGGATATGGCTACACCTTC.

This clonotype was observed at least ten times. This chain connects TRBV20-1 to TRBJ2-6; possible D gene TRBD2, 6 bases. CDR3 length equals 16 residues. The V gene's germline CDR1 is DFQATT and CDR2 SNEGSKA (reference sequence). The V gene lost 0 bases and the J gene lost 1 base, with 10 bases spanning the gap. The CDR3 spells CSARESGLSGANVLTF. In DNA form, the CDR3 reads TGCAGTGCTAGAGAAAGCGGGCTTTCTGGGGCCAACGTCCTGACTTTC.

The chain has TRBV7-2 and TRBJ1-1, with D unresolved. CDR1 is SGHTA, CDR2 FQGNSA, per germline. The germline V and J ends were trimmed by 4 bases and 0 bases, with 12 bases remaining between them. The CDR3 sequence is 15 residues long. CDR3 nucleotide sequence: TGTGCCAGCAGCTATACAGCTTCTATGAACACTGAAGCTTTCTTT. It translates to CASSYTASMNTEAFF.

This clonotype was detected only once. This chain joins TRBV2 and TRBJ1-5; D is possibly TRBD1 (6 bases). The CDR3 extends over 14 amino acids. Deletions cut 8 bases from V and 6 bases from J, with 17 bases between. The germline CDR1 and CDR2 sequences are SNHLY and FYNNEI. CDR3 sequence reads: CASGARGGSQPQHF. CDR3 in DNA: TGTGCCAGCGGGGCTAGGGGGGGCAGTCAGCCCCAGCATTTT.

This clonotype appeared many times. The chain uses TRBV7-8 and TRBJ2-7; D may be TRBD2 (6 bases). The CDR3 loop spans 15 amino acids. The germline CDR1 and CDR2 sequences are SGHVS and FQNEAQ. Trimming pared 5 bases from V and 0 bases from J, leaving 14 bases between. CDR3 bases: TGTGCCAGCAGCCCCAGAGGGAGGAGCTCCTACGAGCAGTACTTC. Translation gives CASSPRGRSSYEQYF.

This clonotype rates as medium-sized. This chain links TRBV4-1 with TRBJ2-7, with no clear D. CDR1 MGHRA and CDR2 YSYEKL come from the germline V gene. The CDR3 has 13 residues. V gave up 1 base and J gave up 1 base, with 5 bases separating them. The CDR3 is CASSQVWSYEQYF. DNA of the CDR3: TGCGCCAGCAGCCAAGTTTGGTCCTACGAGCAGTACTTC.

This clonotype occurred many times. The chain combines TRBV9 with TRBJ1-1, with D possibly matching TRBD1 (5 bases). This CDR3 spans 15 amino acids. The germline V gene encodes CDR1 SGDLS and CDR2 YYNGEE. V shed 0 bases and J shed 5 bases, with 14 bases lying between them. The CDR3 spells CASSVDPGWGTEAFF. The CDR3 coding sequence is TGTGCCAGCAGCGTAGACCCCGGCTGGGGGACTGAAGCTTTCTTT.

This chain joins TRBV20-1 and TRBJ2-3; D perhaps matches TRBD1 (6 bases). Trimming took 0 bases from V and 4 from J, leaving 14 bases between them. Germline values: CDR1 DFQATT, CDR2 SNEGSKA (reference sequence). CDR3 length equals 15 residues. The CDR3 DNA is TGCAGTGCTAGAGAGCTGGGGGCAATGGCAGATACGCAGTATTTT. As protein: CSARELGAMADTQYF.

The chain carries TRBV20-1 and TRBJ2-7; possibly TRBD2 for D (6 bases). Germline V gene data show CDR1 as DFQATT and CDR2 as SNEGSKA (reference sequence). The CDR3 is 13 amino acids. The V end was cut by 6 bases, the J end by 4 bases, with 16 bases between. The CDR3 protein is CSAPTGTLYEQYF. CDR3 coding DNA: TGCAGTGCCCCGACCGGGACTCTTTACGAGCAGTACTTC.

CDR3 nucleotides: TGTGCCACCAGTGATTTGAACAGGGTCGGCACAGATACGCAGTATTTT. Translated, it gives CATSDLNRVGTDTQYF. The chain couples TRBV24-1 to TRBJ2-3, with a possible D match to TRBD1 (6 bases). The CDR3 extends over 16 amino acids. Per germline, CDR1 KGHDR and CDR2 SFDVKD. Trimming removed 0 bases from V and 1 base from J, with 10 bases in between.

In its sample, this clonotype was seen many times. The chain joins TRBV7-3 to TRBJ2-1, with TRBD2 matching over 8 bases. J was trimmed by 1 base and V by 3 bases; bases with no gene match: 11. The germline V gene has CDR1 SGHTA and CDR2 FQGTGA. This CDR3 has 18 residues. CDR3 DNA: TGTGCCAGCAGCTTCATCTCAGCGGGAGCCGCTTCCTACAATGAGCAGTTCTTC. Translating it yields CASSFISAGAASYNEQFF.

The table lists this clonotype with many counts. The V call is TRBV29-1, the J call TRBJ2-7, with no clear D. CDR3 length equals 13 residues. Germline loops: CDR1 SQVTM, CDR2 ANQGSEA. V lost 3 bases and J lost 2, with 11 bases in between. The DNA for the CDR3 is TGCAGCGTTGATATGGCAGGAGCCTACGAGCAGTACTTC. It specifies CSVDMAGAYEQYF.

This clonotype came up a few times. This chain's CDR3 is CASSQDEGFSRDNSYEQYF. The CDR3 bases are TGCGCCAGCAGCCAAGATGAAGGGTTTTCCCGGGACAACTCCTACGAGCAGTACTTC. This chain links TRBV4-3 with TRBJ2-7; a possible D gene is TRBD1 (6 bases). V dropped 0 bases and J dropped 0 bases, with 21 bases sitting between them. The CDR3 has 19 amino acids. Germline CDR1 reads LGHNA; CDR2 reads YSLEER.

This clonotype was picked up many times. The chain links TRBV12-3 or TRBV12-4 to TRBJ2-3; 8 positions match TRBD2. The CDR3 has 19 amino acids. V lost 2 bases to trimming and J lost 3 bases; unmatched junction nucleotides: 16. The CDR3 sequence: CASSLRWEAGDRRTDTQYF. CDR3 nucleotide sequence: TGTGCCAGCAGTTTAAGGTGGGAAGCGGGAGATCGGAGGACAGATACGCAGTATTTT.

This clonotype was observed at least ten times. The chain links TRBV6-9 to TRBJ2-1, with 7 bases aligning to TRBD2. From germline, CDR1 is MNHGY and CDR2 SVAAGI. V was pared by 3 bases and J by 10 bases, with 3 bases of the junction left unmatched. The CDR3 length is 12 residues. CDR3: CASSYREAEQFF. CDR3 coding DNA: TGTGCCAGCAGTTACCGGGAGGCCGAGCAGTTCTTC.

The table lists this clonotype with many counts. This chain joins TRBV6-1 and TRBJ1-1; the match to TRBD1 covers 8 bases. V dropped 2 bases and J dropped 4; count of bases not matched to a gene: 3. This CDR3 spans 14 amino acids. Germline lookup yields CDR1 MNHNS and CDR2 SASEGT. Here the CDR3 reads CASSERTGSTEAFF. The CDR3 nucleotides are TGTGCCAGCAGTGAAAGGACAGGGAGCACTGAAGCTTTCTTT.

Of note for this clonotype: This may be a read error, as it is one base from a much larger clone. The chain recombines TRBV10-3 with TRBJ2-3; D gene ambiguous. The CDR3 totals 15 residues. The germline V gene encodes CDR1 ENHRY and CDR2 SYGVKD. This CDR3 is CVISEGESSTDTQYF. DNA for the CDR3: TGTGTCATCAGTGAAGGAGAATCGAGCACAGATACGCAGTATTTT.

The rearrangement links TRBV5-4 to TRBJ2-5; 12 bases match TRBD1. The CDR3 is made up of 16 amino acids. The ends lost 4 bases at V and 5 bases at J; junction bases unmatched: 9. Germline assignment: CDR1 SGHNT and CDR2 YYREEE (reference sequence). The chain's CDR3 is CASSPGQGAGGETQYF. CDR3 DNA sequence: TGTGCCAGCAGCCCGGGACAGGGGGCAGGTGGGGAGACCCAGTACTTC.